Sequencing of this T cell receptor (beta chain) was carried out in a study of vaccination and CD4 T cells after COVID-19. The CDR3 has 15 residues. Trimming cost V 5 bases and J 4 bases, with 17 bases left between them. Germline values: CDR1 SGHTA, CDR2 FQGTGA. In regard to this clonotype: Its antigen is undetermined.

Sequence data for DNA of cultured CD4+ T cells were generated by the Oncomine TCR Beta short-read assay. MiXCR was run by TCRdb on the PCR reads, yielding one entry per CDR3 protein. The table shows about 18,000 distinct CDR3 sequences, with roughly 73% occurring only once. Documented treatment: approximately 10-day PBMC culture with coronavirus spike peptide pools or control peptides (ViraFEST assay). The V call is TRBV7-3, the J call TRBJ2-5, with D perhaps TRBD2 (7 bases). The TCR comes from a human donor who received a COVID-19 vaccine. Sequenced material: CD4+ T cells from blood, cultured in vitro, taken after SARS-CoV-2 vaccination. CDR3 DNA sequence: TGTGCCAGCAGCCCTAGGTGGGGGGGCATAGAGACCCAGTACTTC. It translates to CASSPRWGGIETQYF.